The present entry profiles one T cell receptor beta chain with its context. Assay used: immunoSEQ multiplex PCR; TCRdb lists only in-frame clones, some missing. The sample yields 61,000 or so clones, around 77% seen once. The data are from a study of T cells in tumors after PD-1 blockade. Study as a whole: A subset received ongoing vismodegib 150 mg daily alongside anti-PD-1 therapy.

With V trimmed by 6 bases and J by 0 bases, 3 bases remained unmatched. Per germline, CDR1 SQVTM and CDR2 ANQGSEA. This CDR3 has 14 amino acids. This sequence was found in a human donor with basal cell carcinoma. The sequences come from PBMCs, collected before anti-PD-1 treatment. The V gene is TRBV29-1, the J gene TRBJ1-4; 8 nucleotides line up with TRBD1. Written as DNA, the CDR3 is TGCAGCGTCGGACAGGGAGCAACTAATGAAAAACTGTTTTTT. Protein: CSVGQGATNEKLFF.